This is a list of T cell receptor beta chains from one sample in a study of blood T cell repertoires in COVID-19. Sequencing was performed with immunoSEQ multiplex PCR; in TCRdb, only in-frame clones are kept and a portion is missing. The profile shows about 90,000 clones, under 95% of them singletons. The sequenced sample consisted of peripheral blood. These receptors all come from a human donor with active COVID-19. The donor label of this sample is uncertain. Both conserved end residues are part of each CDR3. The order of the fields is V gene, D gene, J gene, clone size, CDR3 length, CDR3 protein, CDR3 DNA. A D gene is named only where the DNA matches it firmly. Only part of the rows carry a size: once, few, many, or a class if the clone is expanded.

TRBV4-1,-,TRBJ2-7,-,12,CASSQGTAKPYF,TGCGCCAGCAGCCAAGGGACAGCGAAACCCTACTTC
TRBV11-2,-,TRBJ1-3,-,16,CASSLDRAAGGNTIYF,TGTGCCAGCAGCTTAGATCGGGCAGCGGGGGGAAACACCATATATTTT
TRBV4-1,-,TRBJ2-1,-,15,CASSQRESSYNEQFF,TGCGCCAGCAGCCAACGGGAGAGCTCCTACAATGAGCAGTTCTTC
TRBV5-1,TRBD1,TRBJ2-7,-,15,CASSLMGTGGYEQYF,TGCGCCAGCAGCTTGATGGGGACAGGGGGCTACGAGCAGTACTTC
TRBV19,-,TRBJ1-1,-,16,CASSMGGALMNTEAFF,TGTGCCAGTAGTATGGGGGGGGCCCTCATGAACACTGAAGCTTTCTTT
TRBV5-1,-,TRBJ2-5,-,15,CASSLGVASMGTQYF,TGCGCCAGCAGCTTAGGAGTAGCGTCTATGGGGACCCAGTACTTC
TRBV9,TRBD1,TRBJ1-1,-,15,CASRGTGGLNTEAFF,TGTGCCAGCAGGGGGACAGGGGGCTTGAACACTGAAGCTTTCTTT
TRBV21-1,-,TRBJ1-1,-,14,CASSKNGRKTEAFF,TGTGCCAGCTCTAAGAACGGGAGGAAGACTGAAGCTTTCTTT
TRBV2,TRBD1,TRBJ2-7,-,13,CASSEGTGSEQYF,TGTGCCAGCAGTGAAGGGACAGGCAGCGAGCAGTACTTC
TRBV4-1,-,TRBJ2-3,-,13,CASSQQGTDTQYF,TGCGCCAGCAGCCAACAGGGCACAGATACGCAGTATTTT
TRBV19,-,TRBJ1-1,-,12,CATRSGSTEAFF,TGTGCCACCAGGTCAGGGTCCACTGAAGCTTTCTTT
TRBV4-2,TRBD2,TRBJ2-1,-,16,CASSQEGSGDYNEQFF,TGTGCCAGCAGCCAAGAGGGTAGCGGGGACTACAATGAGCAGTTCTTC
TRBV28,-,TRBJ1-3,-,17,CASSFTGRGAIGNTIYF,TGTGCCAGCAGTTTCACCGGACGGGGGGCAATTGGAAACACCATATATTTT
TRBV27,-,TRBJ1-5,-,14,CASSFAGNHQPQHF,TGTGCCAGCAGTTTTGCCGGGAATCATCAGCCCCAGCATTTT
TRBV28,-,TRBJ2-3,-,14,CASTGGSFGDTQYF,TGTGCCAGCACGGGGGGCTCGTTCGGAGATACGCAGTATTTT
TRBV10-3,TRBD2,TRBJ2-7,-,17,CAISESPTSGAPYEQYF,TGTGCCATCAGTGAGTCCCCAACTAGCGGGGCCCCCTACGAGCAGTACTTC
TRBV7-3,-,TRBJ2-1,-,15,CASSLSRGDYNEQFF,TGTGCCAGCAGCTTAAGCAGGGGAGACTACAATGAGCAGTTCTTC
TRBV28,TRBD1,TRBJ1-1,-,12,CASSVGQGEAFF,TGTGCCAGCAGTGTAGGACAGGGTGAAGCTTTCTTT
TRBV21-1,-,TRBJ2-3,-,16,CASSKPDSQRGDTQYF,TGTGCCAGCAGCAAACCGGACAGCCAGCGGGGAGATACGCAGTATTTT
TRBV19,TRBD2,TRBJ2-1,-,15,CASSPWTSGGGEQFF,TGTGCCAGTAGCCCCTGGACTAGCGGGGGGGGTGAGCAGTTCTTC
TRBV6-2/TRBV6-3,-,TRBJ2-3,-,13,CASSYRDTDTQYF,TGTGCCAGCAGTTACCGGGACACAGATACGCAGTATTTT
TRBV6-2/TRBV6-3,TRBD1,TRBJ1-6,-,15,CASSVRTGRNSPLHF,TGTGCCAGCAGCGTCCGGACAGGGAGGAATTCACCCCTCCACTTT
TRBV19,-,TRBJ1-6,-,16,CASSLVADSKNSPLHF,TGTGCCAGTAGTCTTGTCGCAGACTCTAAGAATTCACCCCTCCACTTT
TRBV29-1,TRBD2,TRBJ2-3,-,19,CSVVNRLHVAGDSTDTQYF,TGCAGCGTTGTCAACAGACTCCACGTAGCGGGGGATTCCACAGATACGCAGTATTTT
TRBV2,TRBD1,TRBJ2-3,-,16,CASSPDRAVSTDTQYF,TGTGCCAGCAGCCCGGACAGGGCAGTTTCCACAGATACGCAGTATTTT
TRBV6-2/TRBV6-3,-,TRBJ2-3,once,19,CASSRLAFSGVIRPDTQYF,TGTGCCAGCAGTCGTCTCGCTTTCTCAGGGGTGATCCGCCCAGATACGCAGTATTTT
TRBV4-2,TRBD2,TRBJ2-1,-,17,CASSQGTSGGAYNEQFF,TGTGCCAGCAGCCAAGGGACTAGCGGGGGGGCGTACAATGAGCAGTTCTTC
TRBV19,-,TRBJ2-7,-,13,CASSMRLPYEQYF,TGTGCCAGTAGTATGCGACTCCCCTACGAGCAGTACTTC
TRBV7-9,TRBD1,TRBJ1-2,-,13,CASSTGGNYGYTF,TGTGCCAGCTCGACAGGGGGCAACTATGGCTACACCTTC
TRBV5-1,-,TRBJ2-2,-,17,CASSPFASGGSTGELFF,TGCGCCAGCAGCCCCTTCGCGTCGGGGGGCTCCACCGGGGAGCTGTTTTTT
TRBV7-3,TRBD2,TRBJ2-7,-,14,CASSFGGAGYEQYF,TGTGCCAGCAGCTTCGGGGGGGCCGGCTACGAGCAGTACTTC
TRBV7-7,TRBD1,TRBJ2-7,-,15,CASSLDRTGIGEQYF,TGTGCTAGCAGCCTAGATCGGACAGGGATCGGGGAGCAGTACTTC
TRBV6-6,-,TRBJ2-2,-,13,CASSYRQSGELFF,TGTGCCAGCAGTTACCGACAGTCCGGGGAGCTGTTTTTT
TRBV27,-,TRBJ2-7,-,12,CASRGGPYEQYF,TGTGCCAGCAGGGGGGGGCCCTACGAGCAGTACTTC
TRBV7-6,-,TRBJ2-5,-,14,CASSITGTANTQYF,TGTGCCAGCAGCATAACCGGGACTGCCAACACCCAGTACTTC
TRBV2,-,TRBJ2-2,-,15,CASSEALRGSGELFF,TGTGCCAGCAGTGAAGCGCTTCGAGGGTCCGGGGAGCTGTTTTTT
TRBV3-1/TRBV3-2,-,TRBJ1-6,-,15,CASSQDGAGRSPLHF,TGTGCCAGCAGCCAAGATGGGGCGGGGAGGTCACCCCTCCACTTT
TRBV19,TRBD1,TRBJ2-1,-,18,CASSEETLDRGGWNEQFF,TGTGCCAGTTCAGAAGAGACTCTCGACAGGGGTGGGTGGAATGAGCAGTTCTTC
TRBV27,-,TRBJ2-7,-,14,CASSPQGGFNEQYF,TGTGCCAGCAGTCCACAGGGGGGGTTCAACGAGCAGTACTTC
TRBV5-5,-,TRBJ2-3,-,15,CASSLRKGLRSTQYF,TGTGCCAGCAGCTTGAGGAAGGGACTTCGGAGTACGCAGTATTTT
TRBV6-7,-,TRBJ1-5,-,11,CASSLRQPQHF,TGTGCCAGCAGCCTCAGGCAGCCCCAGCATTTT